Following are 14 T cell receptor beta chains from one sample sequenced in a study of cytomegalovirus exposure and HLA in healthy donors. Vbeta (60) and Jbeta (13) primers were used in the PCR. The assay was immunoSEQ multiplex PCR, and TCRdb's table has in-frame clones only and misses some. The profile shows about 140,000 clones, about 75% of them singletons. Material for sequencing was PBMCs. These receptors were taken from a man younger than 30 in good health and CMV-seropositive.

This clone was seen a handful of times. The CDR3 loop reads CASSIPRGALIEQYF. In nucleotides, the CDR3 is TGTGCCAGCAGTATCCCGCGGGGGGCGCTAATCGAGCAGTACTTC. The chain uses TRBV28 and TRBJ2-7; 8 bases match TRBD2. Losses at the gene ends were 5 bases for V and 6 bases for J; bases not matched to a gene: 12. This CDR3 region has 15 residues. The germline gives CDR1 MDHEN, CDR2 SYDVKM.

This clone was counted a few times. The rearrangement joins TRBV9 to TRBJ1-5; 8 nucleotides match TRBD1. Trimming at V came to 3 bases and at J to 4 bases, leaving 15 bases not matched to a gene. The CDR3 spans 18 residues. Germline CDR1 and CDR2: SGDLS and YYNGEE. The CDR3 sequence is CASSAGQGGDTVNQPQHF. The DNA for the CDR3 is TGTGCCAGCAGCGCCGGACAGGGAGGAGATACAGTAAATCAGCCCCAGCATTTT.

The chain couples TRBV2 to TRBJ2-7, with TRBD1 matching over 12 bases. Germline V gene sequence: CDR1 SNHLY, CDR2 FYNNEI. Trimming at V came to 6 bases and at J to 5 bases, leaving 8 bases not matched to a gene. CDR3 length equals 15 residues. CDR3 protein: CASRKTGTGGHEQYF. Written as DNA, the CDR3 is TGTGCCAGCAGGAAAACCGGGACAGGGGGCCACGAGCAGTACTTC.

The count of this clone is one. V and J are TRBV19 and TRBJ2-2; 9 bases map to TRBD1. J was trimmed by 3 bases and V by 2 bases; bases with no gene match: 4. This CDR3 contains 16 residues. Germline CDR1 LNHDA, CDR2 SQIVND (reference sequence). The CDR3 DNA follows: TGTGCCAGTAGTATACCGGGACAGGGCTACACCGGGGAGCTGTTTTTT. It translates to CASSIPGQGYTGELFF. The variable domain in full, with the rest retrieved from reference TRBV19 and TRBJ2-2, is DGGITQSPKYLFRKEGQNVTLSCEQNLNHDAMYWYRQDPGQGLRLIYYSQIVNDFQKGDIAEGYSVSREKKESFPLTVTSAQKNPTAFYLCASSIPGQGYTGELFFGEGSRLTVL.

In this sample, this clone turned up once. CDR3 in amino acids: CASSITGRFPSTDTQYF. CDR3 coding DNA: TGTGCCAGTAGTATCACAGGGCGATTCCCTAGCACAGATACGCAGTATTTT. This chain uses TRBV19 with TRBJ2-3; weak D call: TRBD1 (6 bases). CDR3 size: 17 residues. Germline loops: CDR1 LNHDA, CDR2 SQIVND (reference sequence). Trimming cost V 3 bases and J 0 bases, with 16 bases left between them.

The CDR3 spells CASSPGGTQYF. The CDR3 coding sequence is TGTGCCAGCAGCCCAGGGGGGACCCAGTACTTC. The chain recombines TRBV9 with TRBJ2-5; 7 nucleotides align to TRBD1. The ends lost 4 bases at V and 7 bases at J; junction bases unmatched: 1. The germline CDR1 and CDR2 sequences are SGDLS and YYNGEE. The CDR3 extends over 11 amino acids.

The chain has TRBV7-9 and TRBJ2-3; 7 bases agree with TRBD1. The ends lost 1 base at V and 4 bases at J; junction bases unmatched: 5. Germline-derived CDR1 and CDR2 are SEHNR and FQNEAQ (reference sequence). The CDR3 is 15 amino acids. CDR3 region: CASSLVVGQPDTQYF. CDR3 nucleotide sequence: TGTGCCAGCAGCTTAGTCGTGGGACAGCCAGATACGCAGTATTTT.

V and J are TRBV11-2 and TRBJ2-1; D is undetermined. Germline V gene data show CDR1 as SGHAT and CDR2 as FQNNGV. Trimming removed 2 bases at V and 4 bases at J, with 6 bases between. There are 13 residues in the CDR3. The CDR3 DNA sequence: TGTGCCAGCAGCTTATCCCGGTACAATGAGCAGTTCTTC. Translation: CASSLSRYNEQFF. The whole variable domain, filled in from reference TRBV11-2 and TRBJ2-1, reads EAGVAQSPRYKIIEKRQSVAFWCNPISGHATLYWYQQILGQGPKLLIQFQNNGVVDDSQLPKDRFSAERLKGVDSTLKIQPAKLEDSAVYLCASSLSRYNEQFFGPGTRLTVL.

This clone was found a few times. V gene TRBV6-5 combines with J gene TRBJ2-7; 8 bases align to TRBD1. This CDR3 has 15 amino acids. The ends lost 5 bases at V and 9 bases at J; junction bases unmatched: 15. The germline CDR1 and CDR2 sequences are MNHEY and SVGAGI. The CDR3 nucleotides are TGTGCCAGCAGTATCCGGGACAGGCCCCATACGGGGCAGTACTTC. This codes for CASSIRDRPHTGQYF.

V is TRBV27 and J is TRBJ1-4; no reliable D call. Germline V gene sequence: CDR1 MNHEY, CDR2 SMNVEV (reference sequence). Trimming took off 2 bases at V and 1 base at J, with 5 bases between the two ends. The CDR3 spans 14 residues. The CDR3 sequence is CASSLRRTNEKLFF. CDR3 DNA sequence: TGTGCCAGCAGTTTACGGAGAACTAATGAAAAACTGTTTTTT.

In this sample, this clone turned up once. The rearrangement joins TRBV18 to TRBJ2-3; unclear D gene. CDR3 length equals 13 residues. Germline V CDR1 and CDR2: KGHSH, LQKENI. Trimming cost V 0 bases and J 4 bases, with 5 bases left between them. Here the CDR3 DNA reads TGTGCCAGCTCACCACCGCGGTCAGATACGCAGTATTTT. Protein: CASSPPRSDTQYF.

CDR3 protein: CASSYPGTGQAFF. CDR3 sequence (DNA): TGTGCCAGCAGTTACCCCGGGACAGGACAAGCTTTCTTT. The chain is built from TRBV6-5 and TRBJ1-1, with 8 bases lining up with TRBD1. Trimming cost V 2 bases and J 9 bases; bases outside gene matches: 5. The CDR3 is made up of 13 amino acids. The V gene's germline CDR1 is MNHEY and CDR2 SVGAGI.

V gene TRBV5-4 combines with J gene TRBJ2-5; no reliable D call. Germline V CDR1 and CDR2: SGHNT, YYREEE (reference sequence). V dropped 0 bases and J dropped 4 bases, with 7 bases sitting between them. The CDR3 sequence is 13 residues long. This CDR3 is CASSLGSGETQYF. The CDR3, as DNA: TGTGCCAGCAGCTTGGGTTCGGGAGAGACCCAGTACTTC.

The chain couples TRBV19 to TRBJ1-5; D unresolved. Germline CDR1 is LNHDA and CDR2 is SQIVND (reference sequence). Between the trimmed V and J ends, which lost 7 bases and 3 bases, there was a span of 13 bases. The CDR3 runs to 14 residues. CDR3 protein: CASTAERVNQPQHF. CDR3 bases: TGTGCCAGTACAGCGGAGAGGGTCAATCAGCCCCAGCATTTT.